Many counts were recorded for the clone carrying this TCR beta chain. The library had UMIs added by 3' ligation of an oligonucleotide to TCR cDNA. The data originate from a study of naive and memory T cell subsets. The SP2 primer and nested alpha and beta constant region primers amplified ligated cDNA in four rounds. One entry per CDR3 protein results from TCRdb running MiXCR on the UMI-ligation and nested PCR reads. This table has more than 20,000 distinct CDR3 sequences, roughly 5.2% appearing once. Trimming shortened V by 3 bases and J by 3 bases, and 8 bases separated the two germline ends. CDR3 length: 12 amino acids. Germline V gives CDR1 GTSNPN, CDR2 SVGIG (reference sequence).

The V call is TRBV30, the J call TRBJ2-5; D is perhaps TRBD2 (5 bases). The sequence derives from an adult in good health. Sequenced: blood. The CDR3 nucleotides are TGTGCCTGGAGCTACGGGGAAGAGACCCAGTACTTC. Residues: CAWSYGEETQYF.